This T cell receptor beta chain was documented in a study of control samples from healthy donors and cancer patients. This CDR3 contains 13 residues. V was shortened by 4 bases and J by 0 bases, with 7 bases between the two germline ends. Germline V gene sequence: CDR1 MGHRA, CDR2 YSYEKL. Assay: immunoSEQ multiplex PCR; the TCRdb copy retains only in-frame clones and omits some. The data contain tens of thousands of clones, approximately 90% of them singletons. A note on this clone: Different DNA sequences within this sample yield the same CDR3.

The sequence derives from a woman between 18 and 30 years old in good health. Sequenced input: blood. V and J are TRBV4-1 and TRBJ2-7; D ambiguous. The DNA for the CDR3 is TGCGCCAGCAGCCCGACACCCTCCTACGAGCAGTACTTC. It is translated as CASSPTPSYEQYF.